This TCR beta chain came from a study of cytomegalovirus exposure and HLA in healthy donors. A word on this clone: Its antigen is currently unknown.

Use of 60 Vbeta and 13 Jbeta primers characterized the PCR. Some clones are missing from TCRdb's copy, which holds only in-frame ones; the method was immunoSEQ multiplex PCR. The data hold some 130,000 clones, with approximately 80% observed a single time. In germline, CDR1 is SGHAT, CDR2 FQDESV (reference sequence). V lost 3 bases to trimming and J lost 2 bases, with 21 bases between them. This CDR3 comprises 18 residues. Findings of the study overall: Analyses of presence/absence relied on an assumption of roughly uniform sequencing depth across donors. No immune exposure information besides CMV serostatus was available. Three chains tied to CMV proved CMV antigen-specific in vitro.

This rearrangement joins TRBV11-1 to TRBJ2-3, with D perhaps TRBD1 (6 bases). Sequencing was carried out using PBMCs. The receptor was derived from a man in his forties in good health and CMV-seronegative. In DNA, the CDR3 is TGTGCCAGCAGCTTGGGGACACGGCCCCGGAGGCCCACAGATACGCAGTATTTT. Its protein is CASSLGTRPRRPTDTQYF. The full variable domain, in which reference TRBV11-1 and TRBJ2-3 provide the parts outside the CDR3, is EAEVAQSPRYKITEKSQAVAFWCDPISGHATLYWYRQILGQGPELLVQFQDESVVDDSQLPKDRFSAERLKGVDSTLKIQPAELGDSAMYLCASSLGTRPRRPTDTQYFGPGTRLTVL.